The sample holds one count of the clone carrying this T cell receptor beta chain. This sample is part of a study of control samples from healthy donors and cancer patients. Germline V gene sequence: CDR1 SEHNR, CDR2 FQNEAQ (reference sequence). This CDR3 region has 16 residues. The germline V and J ends were trimmed by 3 bases and 4 bases, with 19 bases remaining between them. The data were produced by immunoSEQ multiplex PCR, yet TCRdb's version contains in-frame clones alone and is incomplete. The sample includes tens of thousands of clones, roughly 86% seen only once; the top ten take less than 6%.

V usage is TRBV7-9 and J usage is TRBJ2-7; no clear D gene. Sequenced input: blood. The source is a man aged 45-60 years in good health. The CDR3 protein is CASSFGEETPKYEQYF. CDR3 in DNA: TGTGCCAGCAGCTTCGGAGAAGAGACTCCTAAGTACGAGCAGTACTTC.